The 27 T cell receptor beta chains in this list originate from one sample, sequenced in a study of OX40 agonist ivuxolimab in advanced cancers. The method behind the library was the immunoSEQ multiplex PCR assay. TCRdb retrieved this table from immuneACCESS and kept in-frame rearrangements only. Not all clones are present; in checked studies, unresolved V genes account for under half, and no reason is known for the remainder. Present in this sample are about 71,000 clones, around 87% of which were seen just once. The top ten clonotypes cover around 0.99% of the sample. Sequencing was performed on CD4+ or CD8+ T cells sorted from blood, taken in a trial of the OX40 agonist ivuxolimab. All receptors come from an adult with an advanced solid tumor such as melanoma, head and neck, liver or kidney cancer.

The V call is TRBV18, the J call TRBJ2-7, with 10 bases identical to TRBD2. CDR3 length equals 16 residues. Trimming at V came to 3 bases and at J to 2 bases, leaving 7 bases not matched to a gene. CDR1 is KGHSH, CDR2 LQKENI, per germline. The CDR3 region is CASSPRASGSPYEQYF. As DNA, the CDR3 is TGTGCCAGCTCACCGCGGGCTAGCGGGAGCCCCTACGAGCAGTACTTC. The whole variable domain, filled in from reference TRBV18 and TRBJ2-7, reads NAGVMQNPRHLVRRRGQEARLRCSPMKGHSHVYWYRQLPEEGLKFMVYLQKENIIDESGMPKERFSAEFPKEGPSILRIQQVVRGDSAAYFCASSPRASGSPYEQYFGPGTRLTVT.

This clone showed up just a few times. The rearrangement joins TRBV9 to TRBJ1-2, with TRBD1 matching 8 bases. Trimming removed 4 bases from V and 1 base from J; junction bases left unmatched: 6. The CDR3 length is 15 residues. Germline V gives CDR1 SGDLS, CDR2 YYNGEE. The CDR3 loop is CASSPPGGYNYGYTF. The CDR3, as DNA: TGTGCCAGCAGCCCACCAGGGGGCTATAACTATGGCTACACCTTC.

This chain uses TRBV9 with TRBJ2-7; no definite D call. Germline CDR1 and CDR2: SGDLS and YYNGEE. Trimming shortened V by 0 bases and J by 3 bases, and 7 bases separated the two germline ends. CDR3 length equals 13 residues. CDR3 amino acids: CASSVELGYEQYF. CDR3 nucleotides: TGTGCCAGCAGCGTAGAGTTGGGCTACGAGCAGTACTTC.

The chain is built from TRBV7-9 and TRBJ2-6; the D gene is possibly TRBD2 (6 bases). Between the trimmed V and J ends, which lost 7 bases and 2 bases, there was a span of 18 bases. The CDR3 is 17 amino acids. Germline values: CDR1 SEHNR, CDR2 FQNEAQ (reference sequence). For the CDR3, the DNA is TGTGCCAGCACCCTGATGGGGACTGCTCCTGGGGCCAACGTCCTGACTTTC. Translating it yields CASTLMGTAPGANVLTF.

V is TRBV30 and J is TRBJ2-5; D possibly corresponds to TRBD2 (6 bases). V lost 3 bases and J lost 5, with 16 bases in between. The V gene's germline CDR1 is GTSNPN and CDR2 SVGIG (reference sequence). The CDR3 sequence is 14 residues long. Here the CDR3 reads CAWSLISGGETQYF. Written as DNA, the CDR3 is TGTGCCTGGAGCCTAATTTCTGGGGGGGAGACCCAGTACTTC. Together with reference TRBV30 and TRBJ2-5, the CDR3 gives the full variable domain: SQTIHQWPATLVQPVGSPLSLECTVEGTSNPNLYWYRQAAGRGLQLLFYSVGIGQISSEVPQNLSASRPQDRQFILSSKKLLLSDSGFYLCAWSLISGGETQYFGPGTRLLVL.

The table lists this clone with a count of one. The chain is built from TRBV28 and TRBJ2-5; 14 nucleotides align to TRBD2. The CDR3 totals 18 residues. The V gene end was trimmed by 5 bases and the J gene end by 5 bases; junction bases not matched to a gene: 13. In germline, CDR1 is MDHEN, CDR2 SYDVKM. This chain's CDR3 is CASSGGGLAGVLGETQYF. As DNA, the CDR3 is TGTGCCAGCAGTGGGGGGGGACTAGCGGGAGTTTTGGGCGAGACCCAGTACTTC.

The chain is built from TRBV29-1 and TRBJ1-2; unclear D gene. This CDR3 has 11 residues. CDR1 and CDR2 from the germline V gene are SQVTM and ANQGSEA. Trimming shortened V by 3 bases and J by 6 bases, and 8 bases separated the two germline ends. The CDR3 DNA follows: TGCAGCGTTGAGAGGTCGGATGGCTACACCTTC. It is translated as CSVERSDGYTF.

The chain recombines TRBV7-2 with TRBJ2-1; TRBD2 is a possible D gene (5 bases). V was cut by 5 bases and J by 6 bases, with 14 bases left in between. Germline CDR1 and CDR2: SGHTA and FQGNSA. This CDR3 comprises 14 residues. DNA of the CDR3: TGTGCCAGCAGCCGTAATACTAGAGCCAATGAGCAGTTCTTC. Translating it yields CASSRNTRANEQFF.

This chain uses TRBV6-1 with TRBJ1-4; D is undetermined. Between the trimmed V and J ends, which lost 4 bases and 0 bases, there was a span of 12 bases. Germline CDR1 reads MNHNS; CDR2 reads SASEGT. The CDR3 has 16 residues. The chain's CDR3 is CASSGSNSATNEKLFF. CDR3 in DNA: TGTGCCAGCAGTGGGAGCAACAGTGCAACTAATGAAAAACTGTTTTTT.

This sequence joins TRBV9 and TRBJ1-3; D unresolved. The CDR3 contains 18 residues. CDR1 is SGDLS and CDR2 is YYNGEE in the germline V gene. V shed 0 bases and J shed 0 bases, with 16 bases lying between them. CDR3 sequence reads: CASSVDPLRGVSGNTIYF. CDR3 nucleotides: TGTGCCAGCAGCGTAGATCCCCTCCGGGGAGTCTCTGGAAACACCATATATTTT.

V is TRBV18 and J is TRBJ1-5; unclear D gene. The ends were cut back, 3 bases at V and 0 bases at J, with 12 bases in the middle. The CDR3 is 16 residues long. The germline gives CDR1 KGHSH, CDR2 LQKENI. CDR3 DNA sequence: TGTGCCAGCTCACCGGTAGGGCTCCGTAGCAATCAGCCCCAGCATTTT. Protein sequence: CASSPVGLRSNQPQHF.

The chain joins TRBV2 to TRBJ2-3; 9 bases are a match to TRBD1. Trimming cost V 5 bases and J 2 bases; bases outside gene matches: 11. The V gene's germline CDR1 is SNHLY and CDR2 FYNNEI. The CDR3 spans 17 residues. Here the CDR3 DNA reads TGTGCCAGCAGTTACTACTACCGGGACAGGGCCACAGATACGCAGTATTTT. Protein product: CASSYYYRDRATDTQYF.

The chain employs TRBV2 and TRBJ2-1; D is unresolved. Between the trimmed V and J ends, which lost 0 bases and 9 bases, there was a span of 9 bases. This CDR3 has 13 amino acids. Germline V gene lookup returns CDR1 SNHLY and CDR2 FYNNEI. CDR3 DNA: TGTGCCAGCAGTGAAGCGCGGCGGACTGAGCAGTTCTTC. The encoded protein is CASSEARRTEQFF.

The rearrangement links TRBV19 to TRBJ2-1; D is possibly TRBD1 or TRBD2 (6 bases each). The germline V and J ends were trimmed by 7 bases and 0 bases, with 13 bases remaining between them. Per the germline V gene, CDR1 is LNHDA and CDR2 is SQIVND (reference sequence). This CDR3 contains 15 residues. The CDR3 DNA reads as TGTGCCAGTAATACGGGGGCCTACTCCTACAATGAGCAGTTCTTC. Amino acid sequence: CASNTGAYSYNEQFF.

The rearrangement links TRBV10-3 to TRBJ2-1; 9 bases agree with TRBD2. Germline V lookup: CDR1 ENHRY, CDR2 SYGVKD. The CDR3 is 13 residues long. The J segment lost 7 bases and the V segment lost 11 bases, leaving 9 bases of the junction unmatched. The CDR3 loop is CAARLAAGNEQFF. The CDR3 region has the DNA TGTGCCGCTCGACTAGCGGCTGGGAATGAGCAGTTCTTC.

As DNA, the CDR3 is TGTGCCAGCAGTTTGACCTCCAGGGGGGAGCTGTTTTTT. Amino acids: CASSLTSRGELFF. This chain links TRBV27 with TRBJ2-2; the D is unclear. CDR3 length equals 13 residues. CDR1 and CDR2 (germline): MNHEY, SMNVEV (reference sequence). Trimming stripped 3 bases from V and 8 bases from J, with 10 bases between.

The CDR3 is CASSLANYGYTF. In DNA, the CDR3 is TGCGCCAGCAGCTTGGCCAACTATGGCTACACCTTC. The chain has TRBV5-1 and TRBJ1-2; D ambiguous. V lost 0 bases to trimming and J lost 2 bases, with 2 bases between them. The CDR3 length is 12 residues. CDR1 SGHRS and CDR2 YFSETQ come from the germline V gene.

V and J are TRBV7-2 and TRBJ2-2, with 7 bases lining up with TRBD1. Looked up from germline, CDR1 is SGHTA and CDR2 is FQGNSA. V lost 4 bases to trimming and J lost 7 bases; unmatched junction nucleotides: 6. The CDR3 totals 14 residues. Here the CDR3 DNA reads TGTGCCAGCAGCTCGGACAGGTTCGGCGGGGAGCTGTTTTTT. Residues: CASSSDRFGGELFF.

The chain joins TRBV7-9 to TRBJ2-5; D call uncertain. This CDR3 contains 11 residues. Germline V gene data show CDR1 as SEHNR and CDR2 as FQNEAQ (reference sequence). V was shortened by 4 bases and J by 3 bases, with 3 bases between the two germline ends. The DNA of the CDR3 is TGTGCCAGCAGCTCAAAAGAGACCCAGTACTTC. Translating it yields CASSSKETQYF.

The J gene is TRBJ2-2, the V gene TRBV18; 9 nucleotides agree with TRBD2. CDR3 length: 15 residues. V gave up 4 bases and J gave up 4 bases; unmatched junction bases: 4. Germline CDR1 KGHSH, CDR2 LQKENI. CDR3 sequence reads: CASSLAGVGTGELFF. The CDR3, as DNA: TGTGCCAGCTCACTAGCGGGAGTAGGCACCGGGGAGCTGTTTTTT.

This clone is judged medium-sized. The chain is built from TRBV7-3 and TRBJ2-1, with TRBD2 as a possible D gene (6 bases). Germline values: CDR1 SGHTA, CDR2 FQGTGA. The CDR3 sequence is 14 residues long. V lost 4 bases to trimming and J lost 5 bases, with 12 bases between them. The CDR3 loop reads CASSWRGYDNEQFF. In nucleotides, the CDR3 is TGTGCCAGCAGCTGGCGGGGCTACGACAATGAGCAGTTCTTC.

The J gene is TRBJ1-3, the V gene TRBV7-2; D might be TRBD1 (5 bases). The length of the CDR3 is 14 residues. V dropped 5 bases and J dropped 4 bases, with 12 bases sitting between them. From germline, CDR1 is SGHTA and CDR2 FQGNSA. CDR3 DNA: TGTGCCAGCAGCCCAGGGAATCGCGGAAACACCATATATTTT. Translation: CASSPGNRGNTIYF.

The chain carries TRBV28 and TRBJ2-1; D remains ambiguous. The germline V gene has CDR1 MDHEN and CDR2 SYDVKM. This CDR3 comprises 16 residues. V shed 4 bases and J shed 7 bases, with 20 bases lying between them. The chain's CDR3 is CASSSPYSPRGNEQFF. The CDR3 bases are TGTGCCAGCAGTTCGCCGTACTCCCCACGTGGGAATGAGCAGTTCTTC.

This clone was seen only once. This chain uses TRBV9 with TRBJ2-6; D call uncertain. V lost 0 bases, J lost 0 bases, and 10 bases lay in between. The V gene's germline CDR1 is SGDLS and CDR2 YYNGEE. The CDR3 is 17 residues long. The DNA of the CDR3 is TGTGCCAGCAGCGTAGGCCAGACCAGCTCTGGGGCCAACGTCCTGACTTTC. Protein product: CASSVGQTSSGANVLTF.

The rearrangement links TRBV5-1 to TRBJ2-5; 9 bases are shared with TRBD1. Germline lookup yields CDR1 SGHRS and CDR2 YFSETQ. CDR3 size: 16 residues. The ends lost 3 bases at V and 1 base at J; junction bases unmatched: 7. CDR3 residues: CASSYQNRGLQETQYF. CDR3 DNA: TGCGCCAGCAGCTATCAAAACAGGGGGCTCCAAGAGACCCAGTACTTC.

The chain uses TRBV11-2 and TRBJ2-2; the D is unclear. V was pared by 1 base and J by 0 bases, with 3 bases between. This CDR3 contains 14 residues. Germline loops: CDR1 SGHAT, CDR2 FQNNGV. CDR3: CASSLGANTGELFF. DNA for the CDR3: TGTGCCAGCAGCTTAGGCGCGAACACCGGGGAGCTGTTTTTT.

The chain joins TRBV21-1 to TRBJ1-5; the table's D call, TRBD1, was not checked against the DNA. TRBV21-1 is noted as a pseudogene. CDR3 length: 15 amino acids. The CDR3: CASSRSGTSNQPQHF. The CDR3 DNA follows: TGTGCCAGCAGCAGATCCGGGACATCCAATCAGCCCCAGCATTTT.